The 25 T cell receptor beta chains given below trace back to one sample, sequenced in a study of PD-1 blockade in classical Hodgkin lymphoma. All the patients suffered relapse after autologous stem cell transplantation, and brentuximab vedotin exposure differed. TCRdb's copy holds only in-frame clones and misses some; the assay was immunoSEQ multiplex PCR. The table has tens of thousands of clones, 75% to 90% seen once. The sequences come from peripheral blood mononuclear cells (PBMCs), collected at baseline. The source of these receptors is a human donor with classical Hodgkin lymphoma.

V is TRBV6-5 and J is TRBJ2-3; D gene unclear. This CDR3 contains 11 residues. Germline assignment: CDR1 MNHEY and CDR2 SVGAGI. V lost 3 bases, J lost 14 bases, and 12 bases lay in between. The CDR3 protein is CASSYRAYLYF. For the CDR3, the DNA is TGTGCCAGCAGTTATCGAGCGTACCTGTATTTT.

This chain joins TRBV7-8 and TRBJ2-7; TRBD2 matches 10 bases. The CDR3 totals 18 residues. With 3 bases clipped from V and 1 base from J, the junction kept 12 bases outside the gene matches. Germline lookup yields CDR1 SGHVS and CDR2 FQNEAQ. This chain's CDR3 is CASSLFFRGTSESYEQYF. CDR3 in DNA: TGTGCCAGCAGCTTGTTCTTTAGGGGGACTAGCGAATCCTACGAGCAGTACTTC. The full variable domain, its missing parts supplied by reference TRBV7-8 and TRBJ2-7, is GAGVSQSPRYKVAKRGQDVALRCDPISGHVSLFWYQQALGQGPEFLTYFQNEAQLDKSGLPSDRFFAERPEGSVSTLKIQRTQQEDSAVYLCASSLFFRGTSESYEQYFGPGTRLTVT.

The J gene is TRBJ1-1, the V gene TRBV5-4; D is undetermined. The germline V and J ends were trimmed by 3 bases and 3 bases, with 12 bases remaining between them. CDR3 length: 14 amino acids. Germline assignment: CDR1 SGHNT and CDR2 YYREEE (reference sequence). This CDR3 reads CASSSSWRDTEAFF. The CDR3 DNA follows: TGTGCCAGCAGCTCCAGTTGGCGGGACACTGAAGCTTTCTTT. Combining the CDR3 with reference TRBV5-4 and TRBJ1-1 gives the whole variable domain ETGVTQSPTHLIKTRGQQVTLRCSSQSGHNTVSWYQQALGQGPQFIFQYYREEENGRGNFPPRFSGLQFPNYSSELNVNALELDDSALYLCASSSSWRDTEAFFGQGTRLTVV.

This clone occurred a few times. This chain connects TRBV29-1 to TRBJ1-2; D call uncertain. This CDR3 is 10 amino acids long. The V end lost 3 bases, the J end lost 8 bases, and 7 bases lay between the germline ends. Germline lookup yields CDR1 SQVTM and CDR2 ANQGSEA. DNA for the CDR3: TGCAGCGTTGAGGACTCCGGCTACACCTTC. It codes for CSVEDSGYTF.

The chain combines TRBV6-6 with TRBJ1-1, with D maybe TRBD1 (5 bases). CDR3 length equals 14 residues. CDR1 is MNHNY, CDR2 SVGAGI, per germline (reference sequence). V was shortened by 2 bases and J by 1 base, with 8 bases between the two germline ends. The CDR3 coding sequence is TGTGCCAGCAGTTACCGGGGCCCGAACACTGAAGCTTTCTTT. This gives the protein CASSYRGPNTEAFF.

The chain recombines TRBV2 with TRBJ1-3; the D is unclear. The length of the CDR3 is 15 residues. Germline assignment: CDR1 SNHLY and CDR2 FYNNEI. V lost 3 bases and J lost 4, with 13 bases in between. In nucleotides, the CDR3 is TGTGCCAGCAGTGATTTGGCAGTGGGAGGAAACACCATATATTTT. It encodes CASSDLAVGGNTIYF.

V gene TRBV6-6 combines with J gene TRBJ1-1, with D possibly being TRBD1 (6 bases). Germline CDR1 is MNHNY and CDR2 is SVGAGI (reference sequence). With 6 bases removed from V and 12 bases from J, the gap between germline ends came to 14 bases. The CDR3 runs 11 residues. The chain's CDR3 is CASSRNRESFF. The CDR3 DNA reads TGTGCCAGCAGCCGTAACAGGGAATCTTTCTTT.

The chain recombines TRBV4-3 with TRBJ2-2; D is ambiguous. CDR1 and CDR2 (germline): LGHNA, YSLEER. V shed 0 bases and J shed 5 bases, with 10 bases lying between them. CDR3 length: 15 residues. CDR3 sequence: CASSQDTRRTGELFF. CDR3 nucleotides: TGCGCCAGCAGCCAAGACACTCGGCGGACCGGGGAGCTGTTTTTT.

The gene calls are TRBV5-4 and TRBJ2-1; weak D call: TRBD2 (6 bases). Germline values: CDR1 SGHNT, CDR2 YYREEE (reference sequence). CDR3 length: 14 amino acids. Between the trimmed V and J ends, which lost 9 bases and 7 bases, there was a span of 20 bases. The CDR3 DNA reads as TGTGCCATATGGACTCAGGGTGGAGGGAATGAGCAGTTCTTC. Encoded protein: CAIWTQGGGNEQFF.

The chain has TRBV6-5 and TRBJ1-4, with 9 bases that match TRBD1. The CDR3 is 15 residues long. Germline CDR1 is MNHEY and CDR2 is SVGAGI. Unmatched junction bases numbered 6, after V lost 8 bases and J lost 2 bases. The CDR3, as DNA: TGTGCCAGCGGGGACAGGGCGATCACTAATGAAAAACTGTTTTTT. This encodes CASGDRAITNEKLFF.

The J gene is TRBJ2-3, the V gene TRBV30; the match to TRBD2 covers 16 bases. Looked up from germline, CDR1 is GTSNPN and CDR2 is SVGIG (reference sequence). V gave up 5 bases and J gave up 6 bases; unmatched junction bases: 8. The CDR3 is 16 amino acids. The CDR3 reads CAWATGLAGGPDTQYF. In DNA, the CDR3 is TGTGCCTGGGCGACGGGACTAGCGGGAGGGCCGGATACGCAGTATTTT.

V usage is TRBV5-1 and J usage is TRBJ2-7, with no clear D. Germline CDR1 and CDR2: SGHRS and YFSETQ. V lost 1 base and J lost 0, with 11 bases in between. CDR3 length equals 15 residues. This CDR3 reads CASSLQAISSYEQYF. The CDR3 DNA reads TGCGCCAGCAGCTTGCAGGCCATCAGCTCCTACGAGCAGTACTTC.

The V gene is TRBV5-4, the J gene TRBJ2-2, with TRBD1 matching over 9 bases. The CDR3 spans 15 residues. Germline lookup yields CDR1 SGHNT and CDR2 YYREEE (reference sequence). J was trimmed by 6 bases and V by 4 bases; bases with no gene match: 7. CDR3 coding DNA: TGTGCCAGCAGCCGGGGACAGGGTGTGGCCGGGGAGCTGTTTTTT. Translation gives CASSRGQGVAGELFF.

DNA for the CDR3: TGTGCCAGCAGCTTATGGGTGGGTTACGATAACACAGATACGCAGTATTTT. Its translation is CASSLWVGYDNTDTQYF. The V gene is TRBV7-8, the J gene TRBJ2-3; no clear D gene. Per germline, CDR1 SGHVS and CDR2 FQNEAQ. This CDR3 is 17 amino acids long. V lost 2 bases and J lost 2, with 17 bases in between.

This clone was counted a few times. The genes are TRBV19 and TRBJ1-1; D is perhaps TRBD1 (5 bases). CDR1 is LNHDA and CDR2 is SQIVND in the germline V gene (reference sequence). The length of the CDR3 is 15 residues. Trimming shortened V by 3 bases and J by 11 bases, and 22 bases separated the two germline ends. The CDR3 is CASSIGRARTYGAFF. CDR3 bases: TGTGCCAGTAGTATCGGCAGGGCTCGTACCTATGGGGCTTTCTTT.

V usage is TRBV7-9 and J usage is TRBJ1-1; maybe TRBD1 (6 bases). V lost 5 bases to trimming and J lost 7 bases, with 26 bases between them. The CDR3 is 17 amino acids. The germline CDR1 and CDR2 sequences are SEHNR and FQNEAQ (reference sequence). CDR3 residues: CASSPLTSGARGVEAFF. Written as DNA, the CDR3 is TGTGCCAGCAGCCCGCTAACGTCGGGGGCGAGGGGGGTTGAAGCTTTCTTT.

This chain connects TRBV7-8 to TRBJ1-4; D is ambiguous. CDR1 is SGHVS and CDR2 is FQNEAQ in the germline V gene. The V end was cut by 3 bases, the J end by 0 bases, with 8 bases between. This CDR3 comprises 15 residues. The CDR3 here is CASSFRRATNEKLFF. DNA of the CDR3: TGTGCCAGCAGCTTCCGGCGTGCAACTAATGAAAAACTGTTTTTT.

This chain connects TRBV5-8 to TRBJ2-3; 8 bases align to TRBD2. The ends lost 2 bases at V and 4 bases at J; junction bases unmatched: 6. Germline V lookup: CDR1 SGHTS, CDR2 YDEGEE. The CDR3 totals 15 residues. Here the CDR3 reads CASSFLGGGSDTQYF. For the CDR3, the DNA is TGTGCCAGCAGCTTCCTCGGGGGGGGATCAGATACGCAGTATTTT.

The sample holds a few counts of this clone. The chain carries TRBV5-1 and TRBJ1-4, with TRBD1 as a possible D gene (5 bases). The CDR3 runs to 14 residues. Per germline, CDR1 SGHRS and CDR2 YFSETQ. The V end was cut by 3 bases, the J end by 8 bases, with 14 bases between. CDR3: CASSWGVPDEKLFF. In nucleotides, the CDR3 is TGCGCCAGCAGCTGGGGGGTTCCGGACGAAAAACTGTTTTTT.

The chain links TRBV4-2 to TRBJ1-2; D unresolved. Germline-derived CDR1 and CDR2 are LGHNA and YNFKEQ. V shed 0 bases and J shed 4 bases, with 9 bases lying between them. This CDR3 contains 14 residues. The CDR3 here is CASSQDRGSYGYTF. CDR3 bases: TGTGCCAGCAGCCAAGATCGCGGCAGCTATGGCTACACCTTC.

This clone was recorded only once. The V gene is TRBV19, the J gene TRBJ1-2, with D hard to call. The CDR3 covers 14 residues. CDR1 LNHDA and CDR2 SQIVND come from the germline V gene (reference sequence). The V and J ends lost 5 bases and 4 bases respectively, with 14 bases between them. In DNA, the CDR3 is TGTGCCAGTAGTCCAGGACCAAGCGGCTATGGCTACACCTTC. Translated: CASSPGPSGYGYTF.

V and J are TRBV18 and TRBJ1-4; 7 bases are shared with TRBD1. Germline CDR1 reads KGHSH; CDR2 reads LQKENI. The CDR3 sequence is 19 residues long. The V and J ends lost 3 bases and 0 bases, in that order; junction bases with no gene match: 13. The CDR3 region has the DNA TGTGCCAGCTCACCGTGGGGTCCGGGACAGCTTGCAACTAATGAAAAACTGTTTTTT. Encoded protein: CASSPWGPGQLATNEKLFF.

The CDR3 loop reads CAWTGRSYEQYF. In nucleotides, the CDR3 is TGTGCCTGGACGGGTAGGTCCTACGAGCAGTACTTC. The chain carries TRBV30 and TRBJ2-7; D not certain. V dropped 4 bases and J dropped 1 base, with 8 bases sitting between them. The germline V gene has CDR1 GTSNPN and CDR2 SVGIG (reference sequence). The CDR3 runs 12 residues.

The chain combines TRBV7-9 with TRBJ2-3, with 8 nucleotides matching TRBD2. Looked up from germline, CDR1 is SEHNR and CDR2 is FQNEAQ (reference sequence). This CDR3 comprises 16 residues. Germline trimming cut 5 bases from V and 1 base from J; bases unmatched to any gene: 8. The CDR3 reads CASSPPSGSRTDTQYF. The CDR3 bases are TGTGCCAGCAGCCCGCCTAGCGGGTCCCGCACAGATACGCAGTATTTT.

This chain connects TRBV4-1 to TRBJ2-5; 13 nucleotides align to TRBD2. With V trimmed by 0 bases and J by 2 bases, 6 bases remained unmatched. The CDR3 runs 18 residues. CDR1 and CDR2 (germline): MGHRA, YSYEKL. CDR3 coding DNA: TGCGCCAGCAGCCAAGAAAGGGGGACTAGCGGGGAGCAAGAGACCCAGTACTTC. This encodes CASSQERGTSGEQETQYF.